Listed here are 28 T cell receptor beta chains from one sample, sequenced in a study of CD8 T cells in Susac syndrome. With random hexamers, about 0.45 to 1 ug RNA was reverse transcribed. TCRdb recomputed calls from the immunoSEQ multiplex PCR reads with MiXCR, one row per CDR3 protein. The sample consists of about 400,000 distinct CDR3 sequences, 75% to 90% of them appearing once. Sequencing input: CD8+ T cells from PBMCs. Receptors originate from a human donor with multiple sclerosis.

The chain carries TRBV3-1 and TRBJ2-5, with TRBD2 matching over 8 bases. V shed 1 base, J shed 0 bases, and the junction held 1 base outside the gene matches. The CDR3 contains 15 residues. The germline CDR1 and CDR2 sequences are LGHDT and YNNKEL (reference sequence). CDR3 loop: CASSQGGGYQETQYF. Here the CDR3 DNA reads TGTGCCAGCAGCCAAGGCGGGGGGTACCAAGAGACCCAGTACTTC.

The chain employs TRBV7-2 and TRBJ2-1, with 7 bases that match TRBD2. The V segment lost 5 bases and the J segment 7 bases; nucleotides outside the gene matches: 8. The CDR3 covers 14 residues. Germline CDR1 and CDR2: SGHTA and FQGNSA. CDR3 loop: CASSPSTSRNEQFF. The CDR3 coding sequence is TGTGCCAGCAGCCCTTCGACTAGCCGGAATGAGCAGTTCTTC.

The chain uses TRBV19 and TRBJ2-3; D perhaps matches TRBD1 (6 bases). The germline V gene has CDR1 LNHDA and CDR2 SQIVND (reference sequence). The length of the CDR3 is 13 residues. Trimming took off 4 bases at V and 2 bases at J, with 7 bases between the two ends. In DNA form, the CDR3 reads TGTGCCAGTAGTAACAGGGCCACAGATACGCAGTATTTT. This sequence encodes CASSNRATDTQYF.

This clonotype appeared a few times. The genes are TRBV6-1 and TRBJ2-1, with 11 bases matching TRBD1. From germline, CDR1 is MNHNS and CDR2 SASEGT. CDR3 length: 15 residues. V shed 1 base and J 8 bases; nucleotides not matched to a gene: 4. The CDR3, as DNA: TGTGCCAGCAGTGAAGGGACAGGGGGCAGCGATGAGCAGTTCTTC. Amino acid sequence: CASSEGTGGSDEQFF.

This clonotype appeared a single time. This chain connects TRBV20-1 to TRBJ2-7; 7 positions match TRBD1. The germline V gene encodes CDR1 DFQATT and CDR2 SNEGSKA (reference sequence). CDR3 length equals 15 residues. V lost 3 bases, J lost 0 bases, and 8 bases stayed unmatched. The CDR3 loop is CSARAGTVNSYEQYF. The CDR3 bases are TGCAGTGCTAGGGCCGGGACAGTCAACTCCTACGAGCAGTACTTC.

The V and J genes are TRBV5-1 and TRBJ1-4; D call uncertain. V lost 5 bases, J lost 6 bases, and 11 bases lay in between. CDR1 SGHRS and CDR2 YFSETQ come from the germline V gene. The CDR3 runs 13 residues. The CDR3 region has the DNA TGCGCCAGCAGACCGGCCGGTGATGAAAAACTGTTTTTT. This sequence encodes CASRPAGDEKLFF. Based on the CDR3 plus reference TRBV5-1 and TRBJ1-4, the full variable domain is KAGVTQTPRYLIKTRGQQVTLSCSPISGHRSVSWYQQTPGQGLQFLFEYFSETQRNKGNFPGRFSGRQFSNSRSEMNVSTLELGDSALYLCASRPAGDEKLFFGSGTQLSVL.

V is TRBV12-3 or TRBV12-4 and J is TRBJ2-1, with D tentatively TRBD2 (5 bases). Deletions cut 6 bases from V and 10 bases from J, with 13 bases between. CDR3 length equals 12 residues. The CDR3 loop is CASRPDWTEQFF. The DNA for the CDR3 is TGTGCCAGCAGACCGGACTGGACCGAGCAGTTCTTC.

The chain employs TRBV7-9 and TRBJ2-5; unclear D gene. Deletions cut 5 bases from V and 5 bases from J, with 15 bases between. Per the germline V gene, CDR1 is SEHNR and CDR2 is FQNEAQ (reference sequence). This CDR3 spans 14 amino acids. CDR3 nucleotide sequence: TGTGCCAGCAGCCTCCCCCCCTTTGGGGAGACCCAGTACTTC. Translation: CASSLPPFGETQYF.

The chain combines TRBV7-9 with TRBJ2-7; no clear D. Trimming left V 4 bases short and J 4 bases short, with 14 bases between. Germline assignment: CDR1 SEHNR and CDR2 FQNEAQ (reference sequence). The CDR3 runs 14 residues. The CDR3 bases are TGTGCCAGCAGCTCCCATTATACAGCGTACGAGCAGTACTTC. Amino acid sequence: CASSSHYTAYEQYF.

This clonotype was recorded only once. This chain links TRBV5-1 with TRBJ1-3; 7 nucleotides line up with TRBD1. The CDR3 spans 15 residues. Germline CDR1 reads SGHRS; CDR2 reads YFSETQ. V trimming: 4 bases; J trimming: 4 bases; junction bases outside the gene matches: 8. Written as DNA, the CDR3 is TGCGCCAGCAGCCTAGGGACAGAGTCCGGAAACACCATATATTTT. This gives the protein CASSLGTESGNTIYF.

The genes are TRBV15 and TRBJ2-1; 9 bases are shared with TRBD1. Trimming at V came to 1 base and at J to 3 bases, leaving 1 base not matched to a gene. The length of the CDR3 is 15 residues. In germline, CDR1 is LNHNV, CDR2 YYDKDF (reference sequence). CDR3 sequence reads: CATSRGGQGYNEQFF. The CDR3 DNA follows: TGTGCCACCAGCAGAGGGGGACAGGGCTACAATGAGCAGTTCTTC.

This clonotype came up once. The chain is built from TRBV4-1 and TRBJ1-5, with D hard to call. The ends were cut back, 0 bases at V and 4 bases at J, with 7 bases in the middle. Germline-derived CDR1 and CDR2 are MGHRA and YSYEKL. This CDR3 spans 14 amino acids. The CDR3 protein is CASSQESRNQPQHF. CDR3 sequence (DNA): TGCGCCAGCAGCCAAGAGTCGAGGAATCAGCCCCAGCATTTT.

This chain joins TRBV3-1 and TRBJ2-1, with TRBD2 identical over 11 bases. The J segment lost 2 bases and the V segment lost 1 base, leaving 7 bases of the junction unmatched. CDR3 length: 18 amino acids. Germline-derived CDR1 and CDR2 are LGHDT and YNNKEL (reference sequence). The chain's CDR3 is CASSQGATSGKPYNEQFF. In nucleotides, the CDR3 is TGTGCCAGCAGCCAAGGAGCGACTAGCGGGAAACCCTACAATGAGCAGTTCTTC.

The rearrangement links TRBV19 to TRBJ2-4; tentatively, D is TRBD2 (5 bases). CDR1 is LNHDA, CDR2 SQIVND, per germline (reference sequence). The V and J ends lost 8 bases and 6 bases respectively, with 20 bases between them. CDR3 size: 15 residues. CDR3 DNA: TGTGCCAGTCGCAGCGGAAACCTGGCGGGAAACATTCAGTACTTC. Translating gives CASRSGNLAGNIQYF.

The genes are TRBV7-9 and TRBJ2-3, with 7 bases identical to TRBD2. Trimming at V came to 6 bases and at J to 2 bases, leaving 2 bases not matched to a gene. Germline V lookup: CDR1 SEHNR, CDR2 FQNEAQ (reference sequence). This CDR3 has 13 residues. The CDR3 here is CASRSGATDTQYF. CDR3 DNA sequence: TGTGCCAGCAGGAGCGGGGCCACAGATACGCAGTATTTT.

The CDR3 protein is CASSPAGGHTGELFF. The CDR3 region has the DNA TGTGCCAGTAGTCCTGCGGGGGGGCACACCGGGGAGCTGTTTTTT. The V gene is TRBV19, the J gene TRBJ2-2; TRBD2 aligns across 9 bases. There are 15 residues in the CDR3. V gave up 5 bases and J gave up 3 bases; unmatched junction bases: 4. CDR1 and CDR2 (germline): LNHDA, SQIVND (reference sequence).

The chain combines TRBV30 with TRBJ2-3; D call uncertain. The ends were cut back, 0 bases at V and 6 bases at J, with 7 bases in the middle. This CDR3 has 12 residues. Germline-derived CDR1 and CDR2 are GTSNPN and SVGIG (reference sequence). CDR3 amino acids: CAWSVSVDTQYF. The CDR3 coding sequence is TGTGCCTGGAGTGTGTCAGTGGATACGCAGTATTTT.

The sample holds one count of this clonotype. The rearrangement uses TRBV11-2 and TRBJ1-1; D gene unclear. V was cut by 0 bases and J by 3 bases, with 17 bases left in between. The CDR3 is 17 residues long. CDR1 SGHAT and CDR2 FQNNGV come from the germline V gene. The CDR3 protein is CASSLDFGDNGDTEAFF. CDR3 coding DNA: TGTGCCAGCAGCTTAGATTTTGGCGACAACGGTGACACTGAAGCTTTCTTT.

The chain recombines TRBV4-1 with TRBJ2-7, with 9 nucleotides matching TRBD1. The CDR3 runs 15 residues. Germline V gene data show CDR1 as MGHRA and CDR2 as YSYEKL. Trimming took 3 bases from V and 4 from J; bases not matched to a gene: 7. In DNA form, the CDR3 reads TGCGCCAGCAGCCAGATGGGACAGGGAGGATACGAGCAGTACTTC. Translation: CASSQMGQGGYEQYF.

This chain links TRBV6-5 with TRBJ2-7; D is perhaps TRBD2 (6 bases). The CDR3 is made up of 15 amino acids. Germline loops: CDR1 MNHEY, CDR2 SVGAGI. The V and J ends lost 4 bases and 3 bases respectively, with 16 bases between them. DNA of the CDR3: TGTGCCAGCAGTTTAGGCCTAGCGCGGATCTACGAGCAGTACTTC. Its protein is CASSLGLARIYEQYF.

V and J are TRBV6-6 and TRBJ1-1, with 7 bases fitting TRBD1. The germline gives CDR1 MNHNY, CDR2 SVGAGI (reference sequence). The CDR3 is 13 amino acids. Unmatched junction bases numbered 7, after V lost 6 bases and J lost 6 bases. For the CDR3, the DNA is TGTGCCAGCAGGCAGGGGGGGTTCGCTGAAGCTTTCTTT. This gives the protein CASRQGGFAEAFF.

This rearrangement joins TRBV30 to TRBJ2-3, with TRBD2 matching 11 bases. The CDR3 runs to 18 residues. V was pared by 1 base and J by 3 bases, with 12 bases of the junction left unmatched. Germline V CDR1 and CDR2: GTSNPN, SVGIG (reference sequence). CDR3 amino acids: CAWSDGLAGGDVTDTQYF. The CDR3 bases are TGTGCCTGGAGTGATGGTCTAGCGGGAGGAGATGTGACAGATACGCAGTATTTT. Full variable domain (missing parts from reference TRBV30 and TRBJ2-3): SQTIHQWPATLVQPVGSPLSLECTVEGTSNPNLYWYRQAAGRGLQLLFYSVGIGQISSEVPQNLSASRPQDRQFILSSKKLLLSDSGFYLCAWSDGLAGGDVTDTQYFGPGTRLTVL.

The chain uses TRBV19 and TRBJ1-5; D is perhaps TRBD1 (6 bases). Germline lookup yields CDR1 LNHDA and CDR2 SQIVND (reference sequence). V shed 3 bases and J shed 4 bases, with 13 bases lying between them. CDR3 length: 15 residues. The CDR3 loop is CASSISGQGNQPQHF. The CDR3 coding sequence is TGTGCCAGTAGTATTTCCGGGCAGGGGAATCAGCCCCAGCATTTT.

The chain is built from TRBV5-1 and TRBJ2-3; possible D gene TRBD2, 6 bases. Trimming removed 4 bases from V and 5 bases from J, with 14 bases in between. The CDR3 runs to 14 residues. Per the germline V gene, CDR1 is SGHRS and CDR2 is YFSETQ. In DNA, the CDR3 is TGCGCCAGCAGCCCCGGTTTGGGGGGAGATACGCAGTATTTT. Its translation: CASSPGLGGDTQYF.

This chain uses TRBV6-5 with TRBJ1-1; no firm D call. V was pared by 0 bases and J by 4 bases, with 18 bases between. The V gene's germline CDR1 is MNHEY and CDR2 SVGAGI. The length of the CDR3 is 17 residues. CDR3 region: CASSYSILADWSTEAFF. The CDR3 DNA reads TGTGCCAGCAGTTACTCGATCTTGGCAGATTGGAGCACTGAAGCTTTCTTT.

CDR3 loop: CASSMLNTEAFF. Here the CDR3 DNA reads TGTGCCAGTAGTATGTTGAACACTGAAGCTTTCTTT. The rearrangement links TRBV19 to TRBJ1-1; D not resolved. V lost 3 bases and J 0 bases, leaving 2 bases between the germline ends. The germline V gene has CDR1 LNHDA and CDR2 SQIVND (reference sequence). The CDR3 is made up of 12 amino acids.

The DNA of the CDR3 is TGTGCCAGCAGCTTGGTGGGAGGGATGACCACTGAAGCTTTCTTT. This sequence encodes CASSLVGGMTTEAFF. This rearrangement joins TRBV5-5 to TRBJ1-1; D remains unclear. The V end was cut by 0 bases, the J end by 4 bases, with 13 bases between. The CDR3 runs 15 residues. CDR1 and CDR2 from the germline V gene are SGHKS and YYEKEE (reference sequence).

This clonotype appeared a single time. The chain carries TRBV24-1 and TRBJ2-2, with a weak D call TRBD1 (8 bases). Germline CDR1 is KGHDR and CDR2 is SFDVKD. The V end lost 3 bases, the J end lost 1 base, and 14 bases lay between the germline ends. The CDR3 is 17 residues long. The CDR3 protein is CATSDETGGENTGELFF. CDR3 coding DNA: TGTGCCACCAGTGATGAAACAGGGGGGGAGAACACCGGGGAGCTGTTTTTT.